The text below deals with one TCR beta chain. Addition of UMIs with a 6-nucleotide sample barcode was achieved by template switching. For each CDR3 protein, TCRdb gives one entry from its re-call of the 5' RACE reads, without DNA. The table lists about 300,000 distinct CDR3 sequences. Germline CDR1 reads SNHLY; CDR2 reads FYNNEI. The CDR3 covers 14 residues. The data were taken from a study of monozygotic twins with inflammatory bowel disease. The V and J genes are TRBV2 and TRBJ2-1; lacking DNA, the TRBD1 call made by TCRdb goes unchecked. This TCR was recovered from a human donor with ulcerative colitis or Crohn's disease, or a healthy co-twin of an affected twin (not recorded which). Sequenced sample: blood. The CDR3 protein is CASKGGSGYDEQFF.